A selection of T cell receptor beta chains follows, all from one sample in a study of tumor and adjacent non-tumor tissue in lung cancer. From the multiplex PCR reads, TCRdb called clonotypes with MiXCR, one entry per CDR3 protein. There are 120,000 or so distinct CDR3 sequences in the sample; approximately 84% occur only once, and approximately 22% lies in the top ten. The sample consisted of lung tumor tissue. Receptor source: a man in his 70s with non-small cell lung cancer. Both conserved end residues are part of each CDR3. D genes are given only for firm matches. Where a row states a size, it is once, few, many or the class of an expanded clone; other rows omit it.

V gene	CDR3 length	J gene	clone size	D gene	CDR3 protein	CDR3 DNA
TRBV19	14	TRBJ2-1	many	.	CASSIIGVYNEQFF	TGTGCCAGTAGTATAATTGGGGTCTACAATGAGCAGTTCTTC
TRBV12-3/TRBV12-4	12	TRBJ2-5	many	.	CASSPDLRTQYF	TGTGCCAGCAGCCCGGATTTAAGGACCCAGTACTTC
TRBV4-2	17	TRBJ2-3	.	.	CVSSQALSDRGTDTQYF	TGTGTCAGCAGCCAAGCCCTCTCGGACCGAGGCACGGATACGCAGTATTTT
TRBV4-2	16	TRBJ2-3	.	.	CASSHLRAGGLDTQYF	TGTGCCAGCAGCCACCTTCGGGCGGGTGGGCTTGATACGCAGTATTTT
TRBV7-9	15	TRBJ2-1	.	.	CVGSPSGGGNNEQFF	TGTGTCGGCAGCCCCTCCGGGGGTGGAAACAATGAGCAGTTCTTC
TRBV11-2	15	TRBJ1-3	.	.	CASISIWGSANTIYF	TGTGCCAGCATCTCCATCTGGGGCTCTGCAAACACCATATATTTT
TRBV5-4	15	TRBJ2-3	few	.	CVSSLGVLSTDTQYF	TGTGTCAGTAGCTTGGGAGTCCTCAGCACAGATACGCAGTATTTT
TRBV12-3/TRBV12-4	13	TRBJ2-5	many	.	CASTPTVPETQYF	TGTGCCAGCACCCCGACCGTTCCAGAGACCCAGTACTTC
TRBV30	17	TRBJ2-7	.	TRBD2	CTCSGALAGGLFYEQYF	TGTACCTGTAGTGGAGCGCTGGCGGGAGGCCTCTTCTACGAGCAGTACTTC
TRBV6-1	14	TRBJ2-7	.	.	CASQIDAGIYEQYF	TGTGCCAGTCAAATCGATGCGGGCATCTACGAGCAGTACTTC
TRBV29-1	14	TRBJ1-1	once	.	CGVEVGGKNTEAFF	TGCGGCGTTGAGGTTGGAGGCAAGAACACTGAAGCTTTCTTT
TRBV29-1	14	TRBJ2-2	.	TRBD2	CNADVAGGMGELFF	TGCAACGCTGACGTAGCGGGGGGCATGGGGGAGCTGTTTTTT
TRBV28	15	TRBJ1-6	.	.	CASRSPGYSDLPLRF	TGTGCCAGCAGATCTCCAGGGTATTCAGATTTACCCCTCCGCTTT
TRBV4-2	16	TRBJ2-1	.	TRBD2	CASSQDGLLGGNEQFF	TGTGCCAGCAGCCAAGATGGACTACTGGGAGGGAATGAGCAGTTCTTC
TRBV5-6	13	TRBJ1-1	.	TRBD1	CASKQGGGTETFF	TGTGCCAGTAAACAGGGGGGGGGCACTGAAACATTCTTT
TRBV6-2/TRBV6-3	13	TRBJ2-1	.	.	CASNRGAYSDQFF	TGTGCCAGCAACAGAGGCGCTTACAGTGATCAGTTCTTC
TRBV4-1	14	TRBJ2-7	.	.	CASSQGGDSKEQCF	TGCGCCAGCAGCCAAGGAGGGGATTCTAAAGAGCAGTGCTTC
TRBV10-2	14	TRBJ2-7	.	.	CASRRAGIRDEQYF	TGCGCCAGCAGGCGTGCCGGGATTCGGGACGAGCAGTACTTC
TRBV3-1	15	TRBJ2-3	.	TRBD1	CASSQTGALIKTQYF	TGTGCCAGCAGCCAAACAGGGGCCCTCATCAAAACGCAGTATTTT
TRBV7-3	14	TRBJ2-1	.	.	CASRLSWGANEQFF	TGTGCCAGCAGACTTAGCTGGGGGGCGAATGAGCAGTTCTTC
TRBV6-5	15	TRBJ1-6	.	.	CASRTQRDKKSPLYF	TGTGCCAGCAGAACCCAGCGGGACAAAAAATCACCCCTCTACTTT
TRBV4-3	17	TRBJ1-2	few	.	CASSQDGRPYFNYGYTF	TGCGCTAGCAGCCAAGACGGGCGACCTTACTTCAACTATGGCTACACCTTC
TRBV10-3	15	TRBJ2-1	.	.	CAISEYRDSPNEQFF	TGTGCCATCAGTGAGTACCGGGACTCCCCCAATGAGCAGTTCTTC
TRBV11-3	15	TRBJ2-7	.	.	CVSRLTGLFSYEQYF	TGTGTCAGCAGGTTAACAGGGCTTTTTTCCTACGAGCAATACTTC
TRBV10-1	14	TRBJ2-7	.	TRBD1	CACSAPGQAWEQYF	TGCGCCTGCAGTGCCCCGGGACAGGCCTGGGAGCAGTATTTC
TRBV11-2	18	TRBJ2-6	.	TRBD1	CASSPATGGSRGAKVLTF	TGTGCCAGCAGCCCCGCGACAGGGGGTTCTCGTGGGGCCAAAGTCCTGACTTTC
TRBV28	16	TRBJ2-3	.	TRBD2	CASSFFSGRGTDTQYF	TGTGCCAGCAGTTTCTTCAGCGGGAGAGGGACAGATACGCAGTATTTT